A single sample is the source of the 22 T cell receptor beta chains below, sequenced in a study of spatial heterogeneity in lung cancer. No antigen has been assigned to these receptors. TCRdb called the 5' RACE reads again in MiXCR, with one record for every CDR3 protein. The sample carries 13,000 or so distinct CDR3 sequences, 4.5% to 5.5% recorded once. Regarding time point: sample taken at primary tumor resection. Study observations and caveats: Within tumors, counts of expanded alpha and beta TCRs tracked tumor mutation counts.

The material was lung tumor tissue, obtained at surgery. The receptors stem from a male donor with early-stage non-small cell lung cancer.

This clonotype has just a few counts. The chain uses TRBV5-1 and TRBJ1-2; possible D gene TRBD1, 6 bases. Germline CDR1 SGHRS, CDR2 YFSETQ. Trimming took off 0 bases at V and 6 bases at J, with 15 bases between the two ends. There are 15 residues in the CDR3. CDR3 sequence (DNA): TGCGCCAGCAGCTTGGCTGGGCAGGGGCTGGATGGCTACACCTTC. Translation: CASSLAGQGLDGYTF.

As concerns this clonotype: The junction does not match germline at one end; this may be a read error. J is TRBJ2-1 and V is TRBV11-2; TRBD2 matches 8 bases. This CDR3 region has 16 residues. Germline CDR1 is SGHAT and CDR2 is FQNNGV. The CDR3 region is CASSPWVAGTYNGQFF. In nucleotides, the CDR3 is TGTGCCAGCAGCCCGTGGGTAGCGGGGACCTACAATGGGCAGTTCTTC.

The chain joins TRBV5-6 to TRBJ1-2; D is undetermined. The CDR3 totals 14 residues. Germline values: CDR1 SGHDT, CDR2 YYEEEE. The germline V and J ends were trimmed by 6 bases and 4 bases, with 16 bases remaining between them. The CDR3 DNA reads TGTGCCAGCACTCCGAGGGCCCGGCGCTATGGCTACACCTTC. Its protein product is CASTPRARRYGYTF.

This clonotype appeared many times. CDR3 coding DNA: TGCGCCAGCAGCTATAGTGGGGCCCCGAATCAGCCCCAGCATTTT. This encodes CASSYSGAPNQPQHF. The chain carries TRBV5-1 and TRBJ1-5; TRBD1 is a possible D gene (5 bases). Germline V gives CDR1 SGHRS, CDR2 YFSETQ. The CDR3 has 15 amino acids. V was shortened by 3 bases and J by 4 bases, with 14 bases between the two germline ends.

The sample holds many counts of this clonotype. This sequence joins TRBV20-1 and TRBJ2-1; 8 bases align to TRBD1. V gave up 5 bases and J gave up 4 bases; unmatched junction bases: 13. Germline CDR1 and CDR2: DFQATT and SNEGSKA (reference sequence). The CDR3 totals 16 residues. In nucleotides, the CDR3 is TGCAGTGCTCCCGGGACAGGAGGCCCCCGATACAATGAGCAGTTCTTC. It encodes CSAPGTGGPRYNEQFF.

This clonotype showed up many times. The chain couples TRBV28 to TRBJ2-7; the D gene is possibly TRBD1 (8 bases). Trimming took 6 bases from V and 4 from J, leaving 19 bases between them. The CDR3 runs 15 residues. The V gene's germline CDR1 is MDHEN and CDR2 SYDVKM. CDR3 DNA: TGTGCCAGCAGCCCGACAGGGGACTACCTTTACGAGCAGTACTTC. Protein product: CASSPTGDYLYEQYF.

This chain uses TRBV5-4 with TRBJ2-2; TRBD1 matches at 11 bases. The junction had 6 bases not matched to a gene; V was cut back by 3 bases and J by 5 bases. The length of the CDR3 is 16 residues. CDR1 is SGHNT, CDR2 YYREEE, per germline (reference sequence). The CDR3 DNA reads TGTGCCAGCAGCTCCGGACAGGGGGCGCGAACCGGGGAGCTGTTTTTT. This gives the protein CASSSGQGARTGELFF. The full variable domain, in which reference TRBV5-4 and TRBJ2-2 provide the parts outside the CDR3, is ETGVTQSPTHLIKTRGQQVTLRCSSQSGHNTVSWYQQALGQGPQFIFQYYREEENGRGNFPPRFSGLQFPNYSSELNVNALELDDSALYLCASSSGQGARTGELFFGEGSRLTVL.

There are many counts of this clonotype. In DNA form, the CDR3 reads TGTGCCAGCAGTGAGAGTCTTAACATTCAGTACTTC. This codes for CASSESLNIQYF. The V gene is TRBV6-1, the J gene TRBJ2-4; D gene uncertain. This CDR3 comprises 12 residues. Trimming removed 3 bases at V and 7 bases at J, with 7 bases between. Germline V gene data show CDR1 as MNHNS and CDR2 as SASEGT.

In this sample, this clonotype turned up many times. The chain is built from TRBV5-5 and TRBJ2-1; 9 bases match TRBD2. The V and J ends lost 6 bases and 8 bases, in that order; junction bases with no gene match: 12. Germline CDR1 reads SGHKS; CDR2 reads YYEKEE (reference sequence). The CDR3 runs 15 residues. CDR3 sequence: CASILFDSGGHEQFF. In nucleotides, the CDR3 is TGTGCCAGCATCCTGTTCGATAGCGGGGGCCATGAGCAGTTCTTC.

The chain employs TRBV7-9 and TRBJ2-1; 7 bases line up with TRBD1. Unmatched junction bases numbered 4, after V lost 0 bases and J lost 2 bases. CDR1 and CDR2 from the germline V gene are SEHNR and FQNEAQ (reference sequence). The CDR3 has 16 residues. CDR3 in amino acids: CASSLAIGGAYNEQFF. DNA for the CDR3: TGTGCCAGCAGCTTAGCAATAGGGGGCGCCTACAATGAGCAGTTCTTC.

There are a few counts of this clonotype. V usage is TRBV9 and J usage is TRBJ2-7; possible D gene TRBD2, 6 bases. The CDR3 spans 15 residues. Deletions cut 4 bases from V and 0 bases from J, with 14 bases between. CDR1 is SGDLS, CDR2 YYNGEE, per germline. The CDR3 loop reads CASSSQEGFSYEQYF. The CDR3 DNA follows: TGTGCCAGCAGCTCCCAGGAGGGGTTCTCCTACGAGCAGTACTTC. The complete variable domain, with remaining parts taken from reference TRBV9 and TRBJ2-7, reads DSGVTQTPKHLITATGQRVTLRCSPRSGDLSVYWYQQSLDQGLQFLIQYYNGEERAKGNILERFSAQQFPDLHSELNLSSLELGDSALYFCASSSQEGFSYEQYFGPGTRLTVT.

In its sample, this clonotype was seen a few times. The rearrangement uses TRBV6-2 or TRBV6-3 and TRBJ1-4; 8 bases are shared with TRBD1. This CDR3 spans 13 amino acids. After removal of 8 bases from V and 7 bases from J, the junction contained 6 bases not matched to a gene. In germline, CDR1 is MNHEY, CDR2 SVGEGT. The CDR3 sequence: CASADRGSEKLFF. The CDR3 coding sequence is TGTGCCAGCGCCGACAGGGGATCTGAAAAACTGTTTTTT.

The chain couples TRBV11-2 to TRBJ2-3; D unclear. The germline V and J ends were trimmed by 2 bases and 4 bases, with 4 bases remaining between them. The CDR3 length is 12 residues. Germline V gene data show CDR1 as SGHAT and CDR2 as FQNNGV. The chain's CDR3 is CASSLLADTQYF. DNA for the CDR3: TGTGCCAGCAGCTTACTAGCAGATACGCAGTATTTT.

At least ten counts were recorded for this clonotype. The chain recombines TRBV7-9 with TRBJ2-7, with a weak D call TRBD1 (6 bases). V gave up 3 bases and J gave up 2 bases, with 14 bases separating them. The CDR3 runs to 15 residues. Per the germline V gene, CDR1 is SEHNR and CDR2 is FQNEAQ (reference sequence). The CDR3 reads CASSFGQTTPYEQYF. CDR3 DNA: TGTGCCAGCAGCTTTGGACAGACTACACCCTACGAGCAGTACTTC.

This clonotype was counted many times. The V gene is TRBV18, the J gene TRBJ2-3; 10 bases match TRBD2. After removal of 3 bases from V and 5 bases from J, the junction contained 8 bases not matched to a gene. CDR1 is KGHSH and CDR2 is LQKENI in the germline V gene. There are 16 residues in the CDR3. CDR3 sequence (DNA): TGTGCCAGCTCACCCTCTCTAGCGGGGGACCAAGATACGCAGTATTTT. This codes for CASSPSLAGDQDTQYF.

This clonotype was counted at least ten times. V is TRBV7-2 and J is TRBJ2-2; 8 bases align to TRBD1. With 5 bases clipped from V and 4 bases from J, the junction kept 9 bases outside the gene matches. This CDR3 contains 16 residues. Germline CDR1 and CDR2: SGHTA and FQGNSA. CDR3 in DNA: TGTGCCAGCAGCACTAGACAGGGGATTATCACCGGGGAGCTGTTTTTT. Residues: CASSTRQGIITGELFF.

This clonotype was counted ten times or more. The CDR3 sequence: CASSLVGGRGRRPYGYTF. CDR3 nucleotides: TGTGCCAGCAGCTTAGTCGGAGGCCGCGGTCGTCGACCCTATGGCTACACCTTC. This rearrangement joins TRBV7-2 to TRBJ1-2; D remains unclear. V lost 1 base and J lost 4, with 22 bases in between. Germline V CDR1 and CDR2: SGHTA, FQGNSA. The CDR3 spans 18 residues. The whole variable domain, remainder taken from reference TRBV7-2 and TRBJ1-2, is GAGVSQSPSNKVTEKGKDVELRCDPISGHTALYWYRQSLGQGLEFLIYFQGNSAPDKSGLPSDRFSAERTGGSVSTLTIQRTQQEDSAVYLCASSLVGGRGRRPYGYTFGSGTRLTVV.

CDR3 amino acids: CASSPQEGSTQYF. For the CDR3, the DNA is TGTGCCAGCAGCCCGCAGGAAGGGAGTACGCAGTATTTT. This chain uses TRBV7-8 with TRBJ2-3; D perhaps matches TRBD2 (5 bases). The germline gives CDR1 SGHVS, CDR2 FQNEAQ. V lost 5 bases and J lost 8, with 14 bases in between. The CDR3 has 13 amino acids.

This clonotype was recorded many times. The chain recombines TRBV5-6 with TRBJ2-5; weak D call: TRBD2 (6 bases). The V end lost 3 bases, the J end lost 5 bases, and 11 bases lay between the germline ends. Germline lookup yields CDR1 SGHDT and CDR2 YYEEEE. This CDR3 region has 13 residues. CDR3 nucleotide sequence: TGTGCCAGCAGCTCCGCGGGGATGGAGACCCAGTACTTC. As protein: CASSSAGMETQYF.

The chain couples TRBV6-2 or TRBV6-3 to TRBJ1-1; D ambiguous. Germline lookup yields CDR1 MNHEY and CDR2 SVGEGT. V was shortened by 2 bases and J by 4 bases, with 5 bases between the two germline ends. The CDR3 consists of 12 residues. Written as DNA, the CDR3 is TGTGCCAGCAGTTACGGCGGCACTGAAGCTTTCTTT. It codes for CASSYGGTEAFF.

This clonotype was observed a handful of times. The V call is TRBV20-1, the J call TRBJ2-1, with a tentative D call TRBD2 (5 bases). Germline CDR1 and CDR2: DFQATT and SNEGSKA (reference sequence). The CDR3 loop spans 14 amino acids. V gave up 3 bases and J gave up 6 bases, with 15 bases separating them. The CDR3 DNA sequence: TGCAGTGCTAGGGCAGGACGGGGATCCAATGAGCAGTTCTTC. It specifies CSARAGRGSNEQFF.

Ten or more counts support this clonotype. Relative to the germline gene, one junction end is altered; a read error may explain this. The chain carries TRBV15 and TRBJ2-3; 7 bases are shared with TRBD1. The CDR3 has 15 amino acids. CDR1 and CDR2 from the germline V gene are LNHNV and YYDKDF (reference sequence). The chain's CDR3 is CVTSRWDRPTDTQYF. The DNA of the CDR3 is TGTGTCACCAGCAGGTGGGACAGACCCACAGATACGCAGTATTTT.